One sample yielded the 28 T cell receptor beta chains listed below, sequenced in a study of cytomegalovirus exposure and HLA in healthy donors. It was with 60 Vbeta and 13 Jbeta primers that the PCR ran. The protocol was immunoSEQ multiplex PCR, while the TCRdb copy is restricted to in-frame clones and leaves out a portion. The sample yields nearly 110,000 clones, 74% seen once. The sequenced material came from PBMCs. These receptors were taken from a middle-aged woman in good health and CMV-seropositive.

The gene calls are TRBV7-9 and TRBJ2-7, with TRBD1 matching over 7 bases. Germline trimming cut 5 bases from V and 0 bases from J; bases unmatched to any gene: 13. The CDR3 is made up of 17 amino acids. In germline, CDR1 is SEHNR, CDR2 FQNEAQ (reference sequence). Written as DNA, the CDR3 is TGTGCCAGCAGCCCAACCCCGACAGGGCCGAGCTCCTACGAGCAGTACTTC. It translates to CASSPTPTGPSSYEQYF.

The chain is built from TRBV5-8 and TRBJ1-1; TRBD1 matches at 7 bases. Germline values: CDR1 SGHTS, CDR2 YDEGEE. V was pared by 4 bases and J by 0 bases, with 6 bases of the junction left unmatched. This CDR3 region has 15 residues. CDR3 amino acids: CASSPGDSLNTEAFF. Here the CDR3 DNA reads TGTGCCAGCAGCCCGGGGGACAGCTTGAACACTGAAGCTTTCTTT.

The chain employs TRBV19 and TRBJ1-3; D gene uncertain. V lost 7 bases and J lost 1, with 11 bases in between. Germline CDR1 reads LNHDA; CDR2 reads SQIVND (reference sequence). CDR3 length equals 14 residues. Here the CDR3 reads CASNMRASGNTIYF. DNA of the CDR3: TGTGCCAGTAACATGAGGGCATCTGGAAACACCATATATTTT. Full variable domain (outside the CDR3, taken from reference TRBV19 and TRBJ1-3): DGGITQSPKYLFRKEGQNVTLSCEQNLNHDAMYWYRQDPGQGLRLIYYSQIVNDFQKGDIAEGYSVSREKKESFPLTVTSAQKNPTAFYLCASNMRASGNTIYFGEGSWLTVV.

The V gene is TRBV5-1, the J gene TRBJ2-7; TRBD1 matches 9 bases. J gave up 6 bases and V 0 bases, and 4 bases lay outside the gene matches. Germline values: CDR1 SGHRS, CDR2 YFSETQ. This CDR3 is built from 14 residues. The CDR3 sequence: CASSLGTGVREQYF. In nucleotides, the CDR3 is TGCGCCAGCAGCTTGGGGACAGGGGTCCGCGAGCAGTACTTC.

This chain links TRBV18 with TRBJ2-7; TRBD2 is a possible D gene (6 bases). V was trimmed by 6 bases and J by 6 bases, leaving 18 bases between them. The germline gives CDR1 KGHSH, CDR2 LQKENI. The CDR3 spans 14 residues. CDR3: CASSRDSTPLEQYF. The CDR3 bases are TGTGCCAGCTCGCGGGACTCAACCCCTCTCGAGCAGTACTTC.

This clone was counted once. The rearrangement joins TRBV7-2 to TRBJ2-6; the match to TRBD2 covers 8 bases. J was trimmed by 2 bases and V by 5 bases; bases with no gene match: 11. Germline CDR1 is SGHTA and CDR2 is FQGNSA. The CDR3 extends over 18 amino acids. The CDR3 sequence is CASSARWRGDTGANVLTF. CDR3 bases: TGTGCCAGCAGCGCCCGTTGGCGGGGGGATACTGGGGCCAACGTCCTGACTTTC.

The chain joins TRBV10-3 to TRBJ1-2; 7 bases are a match to TRBD1. V lost 2 bases and J lost 3; bases outside the gene matches: 6. This CDR3 has 15 residues. CDR1 is ENHRY and CDR2 is SYGVKD in the germline V gene. The chain's CDR3 is CAISEPPTGYYGYTF. In DNA, the CDR3 is TGTGCCATCAGTGAGCCGCCGACAGGGTACTATGGCTACACCTTC.

The V call is TRBV9, the J call TRBJ1-1; weak D call: TRBD1 (5 bases). V lost 0 bases to trimming and J lost 5 bases, with 11 bases between them. Germline V gene data show CDR1 as SGDLS and CDR2 as YYNGEE. The CDR3 loop spans 14 amino acids. CDR3 sequence (DNA): TGTGCCAGCAGCGTAGTGCAGGGTCAAACTGAAGCTTTCTTT. The encoded protein is CASSVVQGQTEAFF.

There are a few counts of this clone. The CDR3 here is CASSQGTERIYEQYF. CDR3 DNA: TGTGCCAGCTCACAAGGGACAGAAAGGATCTACGAGCAGTACTTC. The rearrangement uses TRBV18 and TRBJ2-7; 7 nucleotides match TRBD1. This CDR3 has 15 amino acids. Germline loops: CDR1 KGHSH, CDR2 LQKENI. After removal of 4 bases from V and 3 bases from J, the junction contained 9 bases not matched to a gene.

The table lists this clone with a few counts. The rearrangement joins TRBV19 to TRBJ1-5; D is perhaps TRBD1 (6 bases). V gave up 3 bases and J gave up 4 bases, with 13 bases separating them. Germline V gene sequence: CDR1 LNHDA, CDR2 SQIVND (reference sequence). The CDR3 length is 15 residues. CDR3 nucleotides: TGTGCCAGTAGTATGGATCCAGGGGTGAATCAGCCCCAGCATTTT. Protein: CASSMDPGVNQPQHF.

The chain combines TRBV5-1 with TRBJ2-5; D may be TRBD1 (5 bases). The CDR3 sequence is 13 residues long. Germline lookup yields CDR1 SGHRS and CDR2 YFSETQ. V lost 6 bases and J 4 bases, leaving 13 bases between the germline ends. DNA of the CDR3: TGCGCCAGCAATGTGGGTAGGGGAGAGACCCAGTACTTC. It yields the protein CASNVGRGETQYF. Full variable domain (rest looked up from reference TRBV5-1 and TRBJ2-5): KAGVTQTPRYLIKTRGQQVTLSCSPISGHRSVSWYQQTPGQGLQFLFEYFSETQRNKGNFPGRFSGRQFSNSRSEMNVSTLELGDSALYLCASNVGRGETQYFGPGTRLLVL.

This clone was observed a few times. V and J are TRBV9 and TRBJ2-5; TRBD1 matches 7 bases. There are 12 residues in the CDR3. The V gene end was trimmed by 4 bases and the J gene end by 9 bases; junction bases not matched to a gene: 6. The germline V gene encodes CDR1 SGDLS and CDR2 YYNGEE. DNA for the CDR3: TGTGCCAGCAGCCAGACAGGGACCCCCCAGTACTTC. Encoded protein: CASSQTGTPQYF. Combining the CDR3 with reference TRBV9 and TRBJ2-5 gives the whole variable domain DSGVTQTPKHLITATGQRVTLRCSPRSGDLSVYWYQQSLDQGLQFLIQYYNGEERAKGNILERFSAQQFPDLHSELNLSSLELGDSALYFCASSQTGTPQYFGPGTRLLVL.

The J gene is TRBJ1-1, the V gene TRBV30; 7 nucleotides align to TRBD1. The V segment lost 0 bases and the J segment 0 bases; nucleotides outside the gene matches: 10. CDR1 GTSNPN and CDR2 SVGIG come from the germline V gene (reference sequence). CDR3 size: 17 residues. CDR3 DNA: TGTGCCTGGAGTGTAACAGGGGCGCCCATCCTGAACACTGAAGCTTTCTTT. Residues: CAWSVTGAPILNTEAFF. The variable domain in full, completed from reference TRBV30 and TRBJ1-1, reads SQTIHQWPATLVQPVGSPLSLECTVEGTSNPNLYWYRQAAGRGLQLLFYSVGIGQISSEVPQNLSASRPQDRQFILSSKKLLLSDSGFYLCAWSVTGAPILNTEAFFGQGTRLTVV.

This chain uses TRBV5-8 with TRBJ2-3; maybe TRBD2 (5 bases). The germline V and J ends were trimmed by 0 bases and 3 bases, with 8 bases remaining between them. The CDR3 sequence is 14 residues long. Germline V CDR1 and CDR2: SGHTS, YDEGEE. This chain's CDR3 is CASSLAEVTDTQYF. For the CDR3, the DNA is TGTGCCAGCAGCTTGGCGGAGGTGACAGATACGCAGTATTTT.

The genes are TRBV5-1 and TRBJ2-7, with D maybe TRBD1 (5 bases). This CDR3 has 14 residues. V lost 0 bases and J lost 2, with 9 bases in between. Germline V gene lookup returns CDR1 SGHRS and CDR2 YFSETQ. The CDR3 sequence is CASSLGQGPYEQYF. The CDR3 nucleotides read TGCGCCAGCAGCTTGGGGCAGGGTCCCTACGAGCAGTACTTC.

In its sample, this clone was seen a few times. The V and J genes are TRBV5-1 and TRBJ1-2; possible D gene TRBD1, 5 bases. Germline V gene data show CDR1 as SGHRS and CDR2 as YFSETQ. Trimming stripped 0 bases from V and 4 bases from J, with 10 bases between. The CDR3 spans 14 residues. The CDR3 reads CASSLVRGSYGYTF. CDR3 DNA sequence: TGCGCCAGCAGCTTGGTTAGGGGCAGCTATGGCTACACCTTC.

J is TRBJ2-2 and V is TRBV25-1; 7 nucleotides agree with TRBD1. The CDR3 length is 14 residues. Germline CDR1 and CDR2: MGHDK and SYGVNS. After removal of 6 bases from V and 3 bases from J, the junction contained 4 bases not matched to a gene. CDR3 sequence (DNA): TGTGCCAGCAGCCGGACAGGAGACACCGGGGAGCTGTTTTTT. Translation: CASSRTGDTGELFF.

This chain links TRBV25-1 with TRBJ1-2; 9 bases agree with TRBD1. CDR3 length equals 12 residues. V was clipped by 4 bases and J by 8 bases; unmatched bases: 2. Germline CDR1 reads MGHDK; CDR2 reads SYGVNS. The CDR3 bases are TGTGCCAGCAGTGGGACAGGGGTCGGCTACACCTTC. Translation gives CASSGTGVGYTF.

The chain uses TRBV7-2 and TRBJ1-5; TRBD1 matches 9 bases. The CDR3 covers 15 residues. Germline values: CDR1 SGHTA, CDR2 FQGNSA. V was pared by 5 bases and J by 3 bases, with 5 bases of the junction left unmatched. CDR3 DNA: TGTGCCAGCAGCCAAAGGACAGGGGACAATCAGCCCCAGCATTTT. It encodes CASSQRTGDNQPQHF.

V usage is TRBV7-6 and J usage is TRBJ1-1; D is perhaps TRBD1 (6 bases). V shed 4 bases and J shed 4 bases, with 10 bases lying between them. The CDR3 is made up of 13 amino acids. CDR1 and CDR2 from the germline V gene are SGHVS and FNYEAQ. The CDR3 spells CASSSGVGTEAFF. For the CDR3, the DNA is TGTGCCAGCAGCTCAGGGGTGGGCACTGAAGCTTTCTTT.

This clone was picked up a small number of times. This chain's CDR3 is CASSAQRTGKIGTEAFF. Written as DNA, the CDR3 is TGTGCCAGCAGCGCCCAAAGGACAGGGAAAATCGGCACTGAAGCTTTCTTT. This sequence joins TRBV27 and TRBJ1-1; 8 bases match TRBD1. The trim removed 6 bases at V and 4 bases at J, leaving 16 bases unmatched. This CDR3 contains 17 residues. The V gene's germline CDR1 is MNHEY and CDR2 SMNVEV (reference sequence).

A few counts support this clone. The J gene is TRBJ2-5, the V gene TRBV7-6, with D possibly being TRBD1 (8 bases). Germline lookup yields CDR1 SGHVS and CDR2 FNYEAQ. CDR3 length: 14 residues. V was trimmed by 0 bases and J by 11 bases, leaving 16 bases between them. CDR3 bases: TGTGCCAGCAGCTTAGCGCAGGGGGCGCGGGAGCAGTACTTC. This translates into CASSLAQGAREQYF.

The chain combines TRBV7-9 with TRBJ2-5; D is unclear. The CDR3 runs 12 residues. The V end lost 5 bases, the J end lost 5 bases, and 9 bases lay between the germline ends. Germline values: CDR1 SEHNR, CDR2 FQNEAQ (reference sequence). CDR3 bases: TGTGCCAGCAGCCCCCTTGAGGAGACCCAGTACTTC. Translation gives CASSPLEETQYF.

The V and J genes are TRBV5-6 and TRBJ1-5, with D possibly TRBD1 on 6 matching bases. The length of the CDR3 is 14 residues. Germline values: CDR1 SGHDT, CDR2 YYEEEE. V lost 2 bases and J 4 bases, leaving 10 bases between the germline ends. CDR3 residues: CASSLGQLNQPQHF. CDR3 in DNA: TGTGCCAGCAGCTTAGGACAGTTAAATCAGCCCCAGCATTTT.

The chain recombines TRBV27 with TRBJ1-2, with D possibly TRBD1 on 6 matching bases. Germline values: CDR1 MNHEY, CDR2 SMNVEV (reference sequence). This CDR3 spans 13 amino acids. V was shortened by 3 bases and J by 6 bases, with 11 bases between the two germline ends. CDR3 sequence (DNA): TGTGCCAGCAGTTTTGTGCAGGGGAATGGCTACACCTTC. This codes for CASSFVQGNGYTF.

The V and J genes are TRBV18 and TRBJ2-7; a weak D match, TRBD2 (6 bases). Germline CDR1 is KGHSH and CDR2 is LQKENI. This CDR3 is 12 amino acids long. Trimming pared 3 bases from V and 4 bases from J, leaving 7 bases between. The CDR3 spells CASSPGGYEQYF. For the CDR3, the DNA is TGTGCCAGCTCACCGGGGGGTTACGAGCAGTACTTC.

Written as DNA, the CDR3 is TGCGCCAGCGGGAGGGAAGCCTCCTACAATGAGCAGTTCTTC. Its translation is CASGREASYNEQFF. The chain couples TRBV5-1 to TRBJ2-1; 7 nucleotides line up with TRBD2. This CDR3 region has 14 residues. Germline V CDR1 and CDR2: SGHRS, YFSETQ. V shed 7 bases and J 0 bases; nucleotides not matched to a gene: 4. The variable domain in full, with the rest retrieved from reference TRBV5-1 and TRBJ2-1, is KAGVTQTPRYLIKTRGQQVTLSCSPISGHRSVSWYQQTPGQGLQFLFEYFSETQRNKGNFPGRFSGRQFSNSRSEMNVSTLELGDSALYLCASGREASYNEQFFGPGTRLTVL.

This chain links TRBV30 with TRBJ1-5, with TRBD1 identical over 7 bases. The V and J ends lost 0 bases and 2 bases, in that order; junction bases with no gene match: 7. The CDR3 is 16 residues long. Looked up from germline, CDR1 is GTSNPN and CDR2 is SVGIG (reference sequence). This chain's CDR3 is CAWSVPYDRGNQPQHF. The CDR3 DNA sequence: TGTGCCTGGAGTGTACCCTACGACAGGGGCAATCAGCCCCAGCATTTT.